Below, 20 T cell receptor beta chains from the same sample are listed, as sequenced in a study of cytomegalovirus exposure and HLA in healthy donors (dated by TCRdb to 2016 to 2017). Library preparation used the immunoSEQ multiplex PCR assay. For the multiplex PCR, a mixture combining 60 forward primers for TCR Vbeta segments and 13 reverse primers for TCR Jbeta segments was used. TCRdb provides this immuneACCESS table in a form limited to in-frame rearrangements. Some clones are lacking; in checked studies, under half of them reflect an unresolved V gene, and why the rest are absent is not known. In this sample's table one finds 110,000 to 150,000 clones. The biggest ten clones account for 2% to 2.5% of the sample. Material: PBMCs. These TCRs come from a woman between 18 and 30 years old in good health and CMV-seronegative.

This chain links TRBV10-2 with TRBJ2-7, with 9 bases lining up with TRBD1. Germline V gene sequence: CDR1 WSHSY, CDR2 SAAADI. The CDR3 totals 14 residues. V lost 1 base and J lost 6; bases outside the gene matches: 4. The CDR3 DNA reads TGCGCCAGCAGTGAGTTAGACAGGGGGGTCGAGCAGTACTTC. Its protein is CASSELDRGVEQYF.

CDR3 bases: TGCGCCAGCAGTGCGGGACAGAGGAACACTGAAGCTTTCTTT. It translates to CASSAGQRNTEAFF. The chain has TRBV10-1 and TRBJ1-1; 7 bases line up with TRBD1. This CDR3 comprises 14 residues. The germline gives CDR1 WNHNN, CDR2 SYGVQD (reference sequence). V was clipped by 4 bases and J by 1 base; unmatched bases: 3.

The V gene is TRBV6-1, the J gene TRBJ2-7; 10 positions match TRBD1. V shed 3 bases and J 2 bases; nucleotides not matched to a gene: 10. CDR3 size: 17 residues. CDR1 and CDR2 (germline): MNHNS, SASEGT. CDR3 residues: CASSEIGSTGGTYEQYF. The CDR3 bases are TGTGCCAGCAGTGAGATTGGGTCGACAGGGGGCACCTACGAGCAGTACTTC.

The rearrangement links TRBV7-6 to TRBJ1-1; perhaps TRBD1 as D (6 bases). The CDR3 totals 14 residues. Germline V gene data show CDR1 as SGHVS and CDR2 as FNYEAQ. Between the trimmed V and J ends, which lost 1 base and 7 bases, there was a span of 13 bases. In DNA form, the CDR3 reads TGTGCCAGCAGCTTAGGGCGCAGGGGTGATGAAGCTTTCTTT. Residues: CASSLGRRGDEAFF.

V is TRBV2 and J is TRBJ1-3, with D perhaps TRBD1 (6 bases). This CDR3 comprises 14 residues. Trimming removed 6 bases from V and 1 base from J, with 10 bases in between. Germline lookup yields CDR1 SNHLY and CDR2 FYNNEI. Here the CDR3 DNA reads TGTGCCAGCAGCCAACAGGGTTCTGGAAACACCATATATTTT. Encoded protein: CASSQQGSGNTIYF. Together with reference TRBV2 and TRBJ1-3, the CDR3 gives the full variable domain: EPEVTQTPSHQVTQMGQEVILRCVPISNHLYFYWYRQILGQKVEFLVSFYNNEISEKSEIFDDQFSVERPDGSNFTLKIRSTKLEDSAMYFCASSQQGSGNTIYFGEGSWLTVV.

This sequence joins TRBV4-2 and TRBJ1-1; no clear D. CDR1 and CDR2 (germline): LGHNA, YNFKEQ. The ends were cut back, 0 bases at V and 5 bases at J, with 10 bases in the middle. The CDR3 covers 14 residues. The CDR3 coding sequence is TGTGCCAGCAGCCAAGAGGCGCGGGATACTGAAGCTTTCTTT. It translates to CASSQEARDTEAFF.

The chain employs TRBV6-5 and TRBJ2-7; TRBD1 matches 11 bases. The length of the CDR3 is 14 residues. Germline V gives CDR1 MNHEY, CDR2 SVGAGI. V shed 2 bases, J shed 4 bases, and the junction held 1 base outside the gene matches. The CDR3 DNA follows: TGTGCCAGCAGTTACCGGGACAGGGGGTACGAGCAGTACTTC. Translation: CASSYRDRGYEQYF.

This chain connects TRBV6-1 to TRBJ2-1; the D gene is possibly TRBD2 (6 bases). Trimming shortened V by 7 bases and J by 6 bases, and 19 bases separated the two germline ends. The CDR3 runs to 15 residues. Germline V lookup: CDR1 MNHNS, CDR2 SASEGT. The CDR3 reads CASTHLSGEVNEQFF. CDR3 DNA: TGTGCCAGCACCCACTTGTCGGGAGAGGTCAATGAGCAGTTCTTC.

The gene calls are TRBV21-1 and TRBJ2-7; TRBD2 reflects the table's D call only, with no check against the DNA. TRBV21-1 is a documented pseudogene. The CDR3 is 15 amino acids. The CDR3, as DNA: TGTGCCAGCAGCACTCGGACTAGCGGGATCGACGAGCAGTACGTC. It yields the protein CASSTRTSGIDEQYV.

J is TRBJ2-7 and V is TRBV18; 10 bases match TRBD1. The germline V gene has CDR1 KGHSH and CDR2 LQKENI. The J segment lost 0 bases and the V segment lost 5 bases, leaving 4 bases of the junction unmatched. CDR3 length equals 15 residues. CDR3 coding DNA: TGTGCCAGCTCATCGGGACAGGGGATCTCCTACGAGCAGTACTTC. It translates to CASSSGQGISYEQYF.

The J gene is TRBJ1-1, the V gene TRBV18; TRBD1 is a possible D gene (6 bases). The V end was cut by 5 bases, the J end by 1 base, with 20 bases between. CDR3 length: 17 amino acids. Looked up from germline, CDR1 is KGHSH and CDR2 is LQKENI. The CDR3 loop reads CASSEVIVRGTNTEAFF. The CDR3, as DNA: TGTGCCAGCTCAGAGGTCATAGTCAGGGGTACGAACACTGAAGCTTTCTTT.

A remark on this clone: Other DNA sequences within the sample encode an identical CDR3. The genes are TRBV10-2 and TRBJ2-3; TRBD2 aligns across 11 bases. The CDR3 sequence is 16 residues long. Germline V gene sequence: CDR1 WSHSY, CDR2 SAAADI. The J segment lost 8 bases and the V segment lost 6 bases, leaving 13 bases of the junction unmatched. This CDR3 reads CASSEGVAGGPGTQYF. CDR3 DNA: TGCGCCAGCAGCGAGGGGGTAGCGGGAGGGCCAGGTACGCAGTATTTT.

With regard to this clone: Germline is not matched at one junction end, which may reflect a read error. The chain employs TRBV7-2 and TRBJ2-5, with 7 bases aligning to TRBD2. Germline CDR1 SGHTA, CDR2 FQGNSA. The length of the CDR3 is 12 residues. The CDR3 sequence is CASSLVLSGIHF. The CDR3 DNA reads TGTGCCAGCAGCTTAGTCCTAAGCGGGATCCACTTC.

The V call is TRBV7-9, the J call TRBJ2-3; 13 bases fit TRBD2. V gave up 1 base and J gave up 6 bases; unmatched junction bases: 7. CDR1 is SEHNR and CDR2 is FQNEAQ in the germline V gene (reference sequence). This CDR3 is built from 17 residues. DNA of the CDR3: TGTGCCAGCAGCTTAGGGGTGGGACTAGCGGGACTTGATACGCAGTATTTT. It translates to CASSLGVGLAGLDTQYF.

The chain joins TRBV5-6 to TRBJ1-1, with a possible D match to TRBD1 (6 bases). Germline lookup yields CDR1 SGHDT and CDR2 YYEEEE. This CDR3 is 12 amino acids long. Trimming cost V 0 bases and J 10 bases, with 10 bases left between them. The CDR3: CASSLEGRGAFF. The CDR3 DNA is TGTGCCAGCAGCTTGGAAGGCAGGGGAGCTTTCTTT.

The chain links TRBV2 to TRBJ2-1; TRBD1 is a possible D gene (5 bases). V was cut by 2 bases and J by 4 bases, with 12 bases left in between. The V gene's germline CDR1 is SNHLY and CDR2 FYNNEI. The CDR3 is 15 amino acids. The CDR3 nucleotides read TGTGCCAGCAGTGAATTGACAGCAAGATACAATGAGCAGTTCTTC. Translating gives CASSELTARYNEQFF.

The chain carries TRBV2 and TRBJ1-4, with 7 positions matching TRBD1. The CDR3 has 15 residues. Per the germline V gene, CDR1 is SNHLY and CDR2 is FYNNEI. Unmatched junction bases numbered 3, after V lost 3 bases and J lost 2 bases. In nucleotides, the CDR3 is TGTGCCAGCAGTGAGTTACAGGGGACTAATGAAAAACTGTTTTTT. Protein product: CASSELQGTNEKLFF. Filled out from reference TRBV2 and TRBJ1-4, the complete variable domain reads EPEVTQTPSHQVTQMGQEVILRCVPISNHLYFYWYRQILGQKVEFLVSFYNNEISEKSEIFDDQFSVERPDGSNFTLKIRSTKLEDSAMYFCASSELQGTNEKLFFGSGTQLSVL.

V is TRBV4-2 and J is TRBJ2-1; D gene ambiguous. CDR1 and CDR2 from the germline V gene are LGHNA and YNFKEQ. The CDR3 runs to 16 residues. Trimming removed 0 bases from V and 2 bases from J, with 11 bases in between. CDR3 sequence (DNA): TGTGCCAGCAGCCAAGATGCTCAGGAACCCTACAATGAGCAGTTCTTC. This encodes CASSQDAQEPYNEQFF.

This rearrangement joins TRBV10-1 to TRBJ2-5; 8 bases agree with TRBD1. The J call may be mistaken, given a closer DNA end match to TRBJ2-7. CDR3 length: 13 amino acids. CDR1 WNHNN and CDR2 SYGVQD come from the germline V gene (reference sequence). CDR3 in amino acids: CASSRDRQYEQYF. The CDR3 region has the DNA TGCGCCAGCAGCCGGGACAGGCAATACGAGCAGTACTTC.

The rearrangement links TRBV27 to TRBJ2-6; D gene uncertain. Germline-derived CDR1 and CDR2 are MNHEY and SMNVEV (reference sequence). Deletions cut 5 bases from V and 3 bases from J, with 5 bases between. CDR3 size: 13 residues. CDR3 nucleotides: TGTGCCAGCAGTCACAATGGGGCCAACGTCCTGACTTTC. It yields the protein CASSHNGANVLTF.